Described below is a single TCR beta chain sequence and its context. The data originate from a study of OX40 agonist ivuxolimab in advanced cancers. Looking at the study overall: Intravenous ivuxolimab at 0.01 to 10 mg/kg was given to patients every 2 weeks.

Germline V gene lookup returns CDR1 MDHEN and CDR2 SYDVKM. CDR3 length: 14 residues. V was shortened by 6 bases and J by 0 bases, with 11 bases between the two germline ends. Clones were sequenced by immunoSEQ multiplex PCR, and TCRdb holds only the in-frame ones, with some missing. The sample contains approximately 60,000 clones, approximately 93% of which appear only once. The rearrangement joins TRBV28 to TRBJ1-2; no definite D call. This specimen was CD4+ or CD8+ T cells sorted from blood, taken in a trial of the OX40 agonist ivuxolimab. This TCR was sampled from an adult with an advanced solid tumor such as melanoma, head and neck, liver or kidney cancer. The DNA of the CDR3 is TGTGCCAGCAGCCCTCTTACAGCTAACTATGGCTACACCTTC. Residues: CASSPLTANYGYTF.